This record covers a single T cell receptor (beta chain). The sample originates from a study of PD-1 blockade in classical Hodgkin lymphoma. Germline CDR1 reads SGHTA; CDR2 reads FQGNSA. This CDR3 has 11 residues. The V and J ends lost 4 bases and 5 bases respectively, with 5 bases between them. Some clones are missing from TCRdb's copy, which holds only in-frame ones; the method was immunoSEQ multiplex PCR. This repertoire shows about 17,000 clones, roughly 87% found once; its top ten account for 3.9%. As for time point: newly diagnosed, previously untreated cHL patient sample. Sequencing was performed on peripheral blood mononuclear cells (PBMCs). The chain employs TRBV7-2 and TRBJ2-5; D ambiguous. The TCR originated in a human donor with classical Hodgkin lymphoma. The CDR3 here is CASSSGETQYF. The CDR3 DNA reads TGTGCCAGCAGCTCTGGGGAGACCCAGTACTTC.